These 7 T cell receptor beta chains share one sample of origin, sequenced in a study of blood T cell repertoires in COVID-19. Profiling relied on immunoSEQ multiplex PCR, and the TCRdb table lists in-frame clones only, not all of them. The data hold 180,000 or so clones, with approximately 90% observed a single time. The sequencing sample was made of peripheral blood. Receptors were obtained from a woman aged 80 or over in a cohort sampled during active or convalescent COVID-19.

The rearrangement joins TRBV6-2 or TRBV6-3 to TRBJ2-3; D possibly corresponds to TRBD2 (6 bases). The CDR3 has 12 amino acids. V dropped 2 bases and J dropped 10 bases, with 10 bases sitting between them. Germline V gene lookup returns CDR1 MNHEY and CDR2 SVGEGT. This chain's CDR3 is CASSYVGEAQYF. CDR3 nucleotide sequence: TGTGCCAGCAGTTACGTCGGGGAGGCGCAGTATTTT.

The chain recombines TRBV5-1 with TRBJ1-4, with no clear D. From germline, CDR1 is SGHRS and CDR2 YFSETQ. Trimming cost V 1 base and J 0 bases, with 4 bases left between them. This CDR3 comprises 14 residues. The CDR3: CASSLSATNEKLFF. As DNA, the CDR3 is TGCGCCAGCAGCTTGTCCGCAACTAATGAAAAACTGTTTTTT.

The rearrangement joins TRBV2 to TRBJ2-2, with TRBD1 matching 9 bases. Germline CDR1 is SNHLY and CDR2 is FYNNEI. The trim removed 6 bases at V and 7 bases at J, leaving 9 bases unmatched. The CDR3 length is 15 residues. The CDR3 coding sequence is TGTGCCAGCAGGGGGACAGGGTTGTTTAGCGGGGAGCTGTTTTTT. Residues: CASRGTGLFSGELFF.

In DNA, the CDR3 is TGTGCCTGGAGGTCCGTAGCGGCGTCCTCCTACAATGAGCAGTTCTTC. This sequence encodes CAWRSVAASSYNEQFF. This chain joins TRBV30 and TRBJ2-1; TRBD2 might be the D (6 bases). This CDR3 is built from 16 residues. With 3 bases removed from V and 0 bases from J, the gap between germline ends came to 15 bases. Germline assignment: CDR1 GTSNPN and CDR2 SVGIG (reference sequence).

The DNA for the CDR3 is TGTGCCAGTAGTATCGGGACTAGCGGGACGAATGAGCAGTTCTTC. It codes for CASSIGTSGTNEQFF. The chain employs TRBV19 and TRBJ2-1, with 13 bases aligning to TRBD2. Germline CDR1 and CDR2: LNHDA and SQIVND (reference sequence). CDR3 size: 15 residues. V dropped 3 bases and J dropped 7; count of bases not matched to a gene: 3.

This chain connects TRBV19 to TRBJ1-4; 10 bases map to TRBD1. Per the germline V gene, CDR1 is LNHDA and CDR2 is SQIVND (reference sequence). J lost 0 bases, V lost 6 bases, and 7 bases had no gene match. The CDR3 spans 17 residues. The CDR3 DNA reads as TGTGCCAGTAGGTCTGACAGGGGGCATCCAACTAATGAAAAACTGTTTTTT. Its protein is CASRSDRGHPTNEKLFF.

The gene calls are TRBV5-6 and TRBJ1-1; perhaps TRBD1 as D (5 bases). The V gene's germline CDR1 is SGHDT and CDR2 YYEEEE. Trimming pared 7 bases from V and 6 bases from J, leaving 19 bases between. This CDR3 spans 14 amino acids. This chain's CDR3 is CASSPGGGVPEAFF. CDR3 nucleotides: TGTGCCAGCTCCCCCGGGGGAGGGGTTCCTGAAGCTTTCTTT.